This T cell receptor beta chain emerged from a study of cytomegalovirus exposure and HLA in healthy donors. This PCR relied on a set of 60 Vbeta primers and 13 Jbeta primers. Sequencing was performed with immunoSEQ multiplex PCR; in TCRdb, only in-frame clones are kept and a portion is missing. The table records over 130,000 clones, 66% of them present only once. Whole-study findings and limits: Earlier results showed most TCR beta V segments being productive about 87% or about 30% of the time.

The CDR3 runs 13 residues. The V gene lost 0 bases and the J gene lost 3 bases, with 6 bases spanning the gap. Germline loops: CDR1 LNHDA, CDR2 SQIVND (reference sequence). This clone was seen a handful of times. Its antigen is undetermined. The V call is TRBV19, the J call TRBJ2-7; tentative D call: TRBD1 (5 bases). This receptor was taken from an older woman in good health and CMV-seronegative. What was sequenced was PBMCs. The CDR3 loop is CASSIEDSYEQYF. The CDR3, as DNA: TGTGCCAGTAGTATAGAAGACAGCTACGAGCAGTACTTC.